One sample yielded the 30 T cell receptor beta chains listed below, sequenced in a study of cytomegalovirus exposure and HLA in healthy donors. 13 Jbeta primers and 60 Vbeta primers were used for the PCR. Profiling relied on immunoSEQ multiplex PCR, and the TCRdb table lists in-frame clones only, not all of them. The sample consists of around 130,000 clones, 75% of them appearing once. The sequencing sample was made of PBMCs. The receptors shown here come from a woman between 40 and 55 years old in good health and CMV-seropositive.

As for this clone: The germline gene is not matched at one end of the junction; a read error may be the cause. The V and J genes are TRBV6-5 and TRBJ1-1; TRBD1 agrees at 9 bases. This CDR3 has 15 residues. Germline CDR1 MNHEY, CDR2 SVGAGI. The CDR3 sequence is CASTYSATGGTEAFF. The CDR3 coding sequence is TGTGCCAGCACTTACTCCGCGACAGGGGGCACTGAAGCTTTCTTT.

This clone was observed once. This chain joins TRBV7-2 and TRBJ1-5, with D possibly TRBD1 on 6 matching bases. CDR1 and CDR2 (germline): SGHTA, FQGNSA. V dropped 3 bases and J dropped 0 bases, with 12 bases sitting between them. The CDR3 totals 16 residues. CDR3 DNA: TGTGCCAGCAGCTTCACAGGGTATGATAGCAATCAGCCCCAGCATTTT. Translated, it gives CASSFTGYDSNQPQHF.

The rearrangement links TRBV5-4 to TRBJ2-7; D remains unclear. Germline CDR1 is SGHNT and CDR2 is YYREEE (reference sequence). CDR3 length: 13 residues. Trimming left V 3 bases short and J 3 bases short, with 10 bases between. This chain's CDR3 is CASSSSRFYEQYF. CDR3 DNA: TGTGCCAGCAGCTCCTCGAGGTTCTACGAGCAGTACTTC. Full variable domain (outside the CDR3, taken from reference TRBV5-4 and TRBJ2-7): ETGVTQSPTHLIKTRGQQVTLRCSSQSGHNTVSWYQQALGQGPQFIFQYYREEENGRGNFPPRFSGLQFPNYSSELNVNALELDDSALYLCASSSSRFYEQYFGPGTRLTVT.

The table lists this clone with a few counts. DNA for the CDR3: TGTGCCAGCAGTGAGGCCAGGAGGGGCTACACCTTC. This encodes CASSEARRGYTF. This rearrangement joins TRBV25-1 to TRBJ1-2; D call uncertain. This CDR3 region has 12 residues. Germline-derived CDR1 and CDR2 are MGHDK and SYGVNS. V was shortened by 3 bases and J by 8 bases, with 10 bases between the two germline ends.

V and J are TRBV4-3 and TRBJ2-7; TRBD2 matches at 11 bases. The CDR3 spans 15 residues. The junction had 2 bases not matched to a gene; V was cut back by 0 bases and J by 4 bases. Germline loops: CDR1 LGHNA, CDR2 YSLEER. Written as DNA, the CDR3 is TGCGCCAGCAGCCAAGAAGGGACTAGCGGTTACGAGCAGTACTTC. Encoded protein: CASSQEGTSGYEQYF.

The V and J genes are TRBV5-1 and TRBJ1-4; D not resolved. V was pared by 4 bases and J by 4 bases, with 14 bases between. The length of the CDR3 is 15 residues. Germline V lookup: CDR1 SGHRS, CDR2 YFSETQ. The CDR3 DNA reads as TGCGCCAGCAGCCCGGGTGGCAGAAATAATGAAAAACTGTTTTTT. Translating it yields CASSPGGRNNEKLFF.

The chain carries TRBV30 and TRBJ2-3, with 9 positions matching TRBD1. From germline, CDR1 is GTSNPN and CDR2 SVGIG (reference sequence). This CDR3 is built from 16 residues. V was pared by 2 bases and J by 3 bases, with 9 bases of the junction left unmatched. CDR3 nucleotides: TGTGCCTGGAGTTTCGAGACAGGGGGTTTGACAGATACGCAGTATTTT. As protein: CAWSFETGGLTDTQYF.

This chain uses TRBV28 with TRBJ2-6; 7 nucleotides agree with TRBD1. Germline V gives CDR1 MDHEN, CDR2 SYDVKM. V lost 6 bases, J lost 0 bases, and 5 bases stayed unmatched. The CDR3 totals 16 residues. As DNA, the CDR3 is TGTGCCAGCAGGGGGGACAGCGACTCTGGGGCCAACGTCCTGACTTTC. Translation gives CASRGDSDSGANVLTF.

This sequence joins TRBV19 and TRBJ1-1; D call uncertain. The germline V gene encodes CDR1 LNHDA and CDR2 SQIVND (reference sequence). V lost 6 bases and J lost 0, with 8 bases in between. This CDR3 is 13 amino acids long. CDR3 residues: CASRKLMNTEAFF. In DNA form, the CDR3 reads TGTGCCAGTAGGAAACTCATGAACACTGAAGCTTTCTTT.

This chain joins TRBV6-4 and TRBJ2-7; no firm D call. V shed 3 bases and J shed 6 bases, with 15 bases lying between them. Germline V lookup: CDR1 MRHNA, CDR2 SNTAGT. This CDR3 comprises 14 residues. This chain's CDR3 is CASSDGSSGSEQYF. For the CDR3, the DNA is TGTGCCAGCAGTGATGGCAGCTCAGGAAGCGAGCAGTACTTC.

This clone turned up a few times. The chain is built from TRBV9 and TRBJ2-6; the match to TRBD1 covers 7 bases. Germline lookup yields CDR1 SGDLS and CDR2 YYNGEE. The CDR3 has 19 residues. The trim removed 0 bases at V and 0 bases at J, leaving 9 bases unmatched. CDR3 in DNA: TGTGCCAGCAGCGTAGCGTGGACAGGACCCATCTCTGGGGCCAACGTCCTGACTTTC. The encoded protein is CASSVAWTGPISGANVLTF.

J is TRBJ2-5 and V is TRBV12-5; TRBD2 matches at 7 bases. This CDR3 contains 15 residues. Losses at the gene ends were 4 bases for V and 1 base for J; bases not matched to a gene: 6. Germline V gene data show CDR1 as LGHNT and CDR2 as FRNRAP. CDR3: CASGSGGSSQETQYF. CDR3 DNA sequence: TGTGCTAGTGGTTCGGGGGGTTCATCCCAAGAGACCCAGTACTTC. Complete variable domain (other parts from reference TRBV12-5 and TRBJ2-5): DARVTQTPRHKVTEMGQEVTMRCQPILGHNTVFWYRQTMMQGLELLAYFRNRAPLDDSGMPKDRFSAEMPDATLATLKIQPSEPRDSAVYFCASGSGGSSQETQYFGPGTRLLVL.

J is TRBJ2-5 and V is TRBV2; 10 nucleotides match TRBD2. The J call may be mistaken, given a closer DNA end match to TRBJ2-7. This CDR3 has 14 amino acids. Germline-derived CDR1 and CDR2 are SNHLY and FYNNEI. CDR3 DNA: TGTGCCAGCCACGATACTAGCGGGGCCTACGAGCAGTACTTC. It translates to CASHDTSGAYEQYF.

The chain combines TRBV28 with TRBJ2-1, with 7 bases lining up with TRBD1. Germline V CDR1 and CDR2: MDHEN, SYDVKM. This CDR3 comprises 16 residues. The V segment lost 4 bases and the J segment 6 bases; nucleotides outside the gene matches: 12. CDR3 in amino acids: CASSSAGGQSFNEQFF. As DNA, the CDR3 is TGTGCCAGCAGTTCCGCAGGGGGACAGAGTTTCAATGAGCAGTTCTTC.

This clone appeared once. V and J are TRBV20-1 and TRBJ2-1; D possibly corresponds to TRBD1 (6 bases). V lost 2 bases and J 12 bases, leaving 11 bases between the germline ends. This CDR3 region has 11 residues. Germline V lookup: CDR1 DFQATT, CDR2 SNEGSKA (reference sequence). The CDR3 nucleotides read TGCAGTGCTAGACAGGGGATGAGGCAGTTCTTC. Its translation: CSARQGMRQFF.

Here the CDR3 reads CASTPDRTRTRPNEKLFF. CDR3 sequence (DNA): TGTGCCAGTACCCCGGACAGGACCCGCACCAGGCCTAATGAAAAACTGTTTTTT. This rearrangement joins TRBV19 to TRBJ1-4; 7 nucleotides agree with TRBD1. CDR3 length: 18 amino acids. Germline V gene lookup returns CDR1 LNHDA and CDR2 SQIVND (reference sequence). After removal of 7 bases from V and 3 bases from J, the junction contained 17 bases not matched to a gene.

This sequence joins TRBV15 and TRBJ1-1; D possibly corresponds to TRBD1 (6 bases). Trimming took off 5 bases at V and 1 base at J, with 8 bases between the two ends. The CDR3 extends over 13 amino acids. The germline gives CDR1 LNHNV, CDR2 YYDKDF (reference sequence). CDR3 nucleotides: TGTGCCACCAGCGAGGACAGGAACACTGAAGCTTTCTTT. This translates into CATSEDRNTEAFF.

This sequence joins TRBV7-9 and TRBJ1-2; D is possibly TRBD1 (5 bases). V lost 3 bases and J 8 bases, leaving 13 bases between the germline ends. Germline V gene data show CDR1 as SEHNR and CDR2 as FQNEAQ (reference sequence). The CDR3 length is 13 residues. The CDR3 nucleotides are TGTGCCAGCAGCTTGTCTGGGGCGAGCGGCTACACCTTC. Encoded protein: CASSLSGASGYTF. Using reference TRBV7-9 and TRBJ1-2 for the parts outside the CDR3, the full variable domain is DTGVSQNPRHKITKRGQNVTFRCDPISEHNRLYWYRQTLGQGPEFLTYFQNEAQLEKSRLLSDRFSAERPKGSFSTLEIQRTEQGDSAMYLCASSLSGASGYTFGSGTRLTVV.

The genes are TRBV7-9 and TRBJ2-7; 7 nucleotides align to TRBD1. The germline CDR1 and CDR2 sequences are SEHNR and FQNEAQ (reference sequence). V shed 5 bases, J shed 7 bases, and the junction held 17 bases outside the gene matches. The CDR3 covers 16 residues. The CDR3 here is CASSTRTGPPGGEQYF. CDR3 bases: TGTGCCAGCAGCACAAGGACAGGACCCCCAGGAGGAGAGCAGTACTTC.

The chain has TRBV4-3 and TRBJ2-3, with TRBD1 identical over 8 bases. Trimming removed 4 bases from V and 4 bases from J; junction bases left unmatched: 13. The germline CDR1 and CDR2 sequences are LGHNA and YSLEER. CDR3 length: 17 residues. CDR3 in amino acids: CASSLGQGTSPADTQYF. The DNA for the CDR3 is TGCGCCAGCAGCCTCGGACAGGGAACGTCCCCCGCAGATACGCAGTATTTT.

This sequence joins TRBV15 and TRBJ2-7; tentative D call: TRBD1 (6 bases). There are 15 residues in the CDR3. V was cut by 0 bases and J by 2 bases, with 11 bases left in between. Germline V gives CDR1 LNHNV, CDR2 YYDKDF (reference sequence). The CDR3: CATSREARGTYEQYF. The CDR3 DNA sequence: TGTGCCACCAGCAGAGAGGCAAGGGGGACCTACGAGCAGTACTTC.

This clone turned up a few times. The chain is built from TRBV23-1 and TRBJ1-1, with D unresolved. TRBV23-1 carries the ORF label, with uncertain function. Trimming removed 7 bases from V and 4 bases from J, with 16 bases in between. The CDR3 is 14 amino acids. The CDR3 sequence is CASTSGMDGTEAFF. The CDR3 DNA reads TGCGCCAGCACCTCGGGGATGGACGGCACTGAAGCTTTCTTT.

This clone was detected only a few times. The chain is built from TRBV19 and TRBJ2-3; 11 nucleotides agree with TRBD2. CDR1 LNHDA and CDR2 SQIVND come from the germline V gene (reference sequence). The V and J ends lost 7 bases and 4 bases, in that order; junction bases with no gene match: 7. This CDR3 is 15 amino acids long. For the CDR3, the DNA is TGTGCCAGTACCCCACTAGCGGGAGTTCCAGATACGCAGTATTTT. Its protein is CASTPLAGVPDTQYF.

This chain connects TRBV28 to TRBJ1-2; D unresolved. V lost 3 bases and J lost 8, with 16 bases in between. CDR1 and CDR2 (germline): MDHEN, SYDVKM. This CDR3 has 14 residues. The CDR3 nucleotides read TGTGCCAGCAGTTTGGCCACCTTGGGCGACGGCTACACCTTC. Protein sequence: CASSLATLGDGYTF.

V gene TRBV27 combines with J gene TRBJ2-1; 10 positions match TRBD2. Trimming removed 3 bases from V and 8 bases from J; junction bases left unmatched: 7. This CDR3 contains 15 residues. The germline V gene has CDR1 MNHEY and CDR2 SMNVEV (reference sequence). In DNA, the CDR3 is TGTGCCAGCAGTTTGTTACTAGCGGGAAGTTATGAGCAGTTCTTC. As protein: CASSLLLAGSYEQFF.

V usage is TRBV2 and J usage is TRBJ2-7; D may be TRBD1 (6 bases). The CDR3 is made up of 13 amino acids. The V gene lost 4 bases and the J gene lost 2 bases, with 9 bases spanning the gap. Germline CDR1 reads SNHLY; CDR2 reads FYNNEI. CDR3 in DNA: TGTGCCAGCAGTGTCGGACAGACCTACGAGCAGTACTTC. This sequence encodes CASSVGQTYEQYF.

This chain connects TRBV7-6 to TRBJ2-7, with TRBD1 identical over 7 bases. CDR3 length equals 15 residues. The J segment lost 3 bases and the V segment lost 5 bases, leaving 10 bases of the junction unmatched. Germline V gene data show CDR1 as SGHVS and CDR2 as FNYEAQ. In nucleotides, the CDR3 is TGTGCCAGCAGCCACATCCGGGACAGATACTACGAGCAGTACTTC. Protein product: CASSHIRDRYYEQYF.

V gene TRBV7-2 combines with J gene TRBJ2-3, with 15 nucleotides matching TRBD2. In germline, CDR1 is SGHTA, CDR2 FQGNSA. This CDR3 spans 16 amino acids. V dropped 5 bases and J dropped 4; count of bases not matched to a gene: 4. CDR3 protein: CASSPGLAGGPDTQYF. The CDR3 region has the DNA TGTGCCAGCAGCCCAGGACTAGCGGGGGGGCCAGATACGCAGTATTTT.

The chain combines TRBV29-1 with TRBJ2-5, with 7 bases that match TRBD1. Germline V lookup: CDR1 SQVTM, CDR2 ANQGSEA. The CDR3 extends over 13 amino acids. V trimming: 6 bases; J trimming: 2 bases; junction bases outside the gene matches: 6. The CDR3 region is CSVGQQTQETQYF. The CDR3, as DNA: TGCAGCGTGGGACAGCAAACACAAGAGACCCAGTACTTC.

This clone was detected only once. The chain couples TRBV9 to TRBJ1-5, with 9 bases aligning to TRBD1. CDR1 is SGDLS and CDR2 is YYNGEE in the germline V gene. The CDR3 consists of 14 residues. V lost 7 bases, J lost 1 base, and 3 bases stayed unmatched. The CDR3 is CASSTGGSNQPQHF. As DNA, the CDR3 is TGTGCCAGCTCGACAGGGGGGAGCAATCAGCCCCAGCATTTT. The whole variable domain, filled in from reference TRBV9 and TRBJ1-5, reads DSGVTQTPKHLITATGQRVTLRCSPRSGDLSVYWYQQSLDQGLQFLIQYYNGEERAKGNILERFSAQQFPDLHSELNLSSLELGDSALYFCASSTGGSNQPQHFGDGTRLSIL.